This T cell receptor (beta chain) was identified in a study of blood T cell repertoires in COVID-19. Study summary: Italy, Spain and the United States were the sources of the convalescent and acute COVID-19 samples. From T cells, B-cell-depleted T cells, or PBMCs came the material, which was cDNA or gDNA.

In the authors' workflow: Estimated nucleated cell counts came from reference gene primer amplification. The table came from immunoSEQ multiplex PCR; TCRdb's copy has only in-frame clones and leaves some out. V and J calls and clone size follow that table, whereas D and trimming were derived from the DNA. The sample records more than 150,000 clones, about 87% being singletons. Germline assignment: CDR1 MNHEY and CDR2 SVGAGI. This CDR3 spans 13 amino acids. Trimming pared 8 bases from V and 1 base from J, leaving 11 bases between. Source material: peripheral blood. The V call is TRBV6-5, the J call TRBJ2-5, with D possibly matching TRBD1 (6 bases). The source is a woman younger than 30 who had recovered from COVID-19. This chain's CDR3 is CASVRTAQETQYF. The CDR3 DNA is TGTGCCAGCGTCAGGACAGCCCAAGAGACCCAGTACTTC.